This T cell receptor (beta chain) came from a study of CD8 T cells in ankylosing spondylitis. V shed 9 bases, J shed 0 bases, and the junction held 15 bases outside the gene matches. The CDR3 totals 16 residues. Germline V lookup: CDR1 SGHRS, CDR2 YFSETQ. This clonotype has a count of ten or more. What it binds is unknown. General study results and limits: There were earlier reports of some motif variants in reactive arthritis synovial fluid and blood.

MiXCR, run by TCRdb on the 5' RACE reads, gives a single entry per CDR3 protein. The sample consists of 300,000 to 350,000 distinct CDR3 sequences, around 10% of them appearing once. Sequencing used blood, either unsorted or a sorted T cell fraction (not recorded which). The rearrangement uses TRBV5-1 and TRBJ2-7, with TRBD1 matching 7 bases. This clonotype originated in a female donor with ankylosing spondylitis or in good health (not recorded which). The CDR3 DNA follows: TGCGCCACCTCACCCCTGGGACAGCCTTACTCCTACGAGCAGTACTTC. Protein product: CATSPLGQPYSYEQYF.